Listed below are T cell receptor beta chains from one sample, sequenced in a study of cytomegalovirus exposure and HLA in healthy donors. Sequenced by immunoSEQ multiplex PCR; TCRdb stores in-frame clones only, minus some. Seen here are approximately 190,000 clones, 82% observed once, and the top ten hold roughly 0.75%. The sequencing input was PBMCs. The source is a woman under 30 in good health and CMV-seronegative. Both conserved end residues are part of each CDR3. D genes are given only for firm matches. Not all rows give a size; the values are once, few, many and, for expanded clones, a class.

CDR3aa: CASRGGGEETQYF
CDR3nt: TGTGCCAGCAGAGGCGGGGGGGAAGAGACCCAGTACTTC
v_gene: TRBV28
d_gene: TRBD2
abundance: NA
j_gene: TRBJ2-5

CDR3aa: CASSPPSGFAVNEQYF
CDR3nt: TGTGCCAGCTCACCACCGTCAGGTTTTGCTGTAAACGAGCAGTACTTC
v_gene: TRBV18
d_gene: NA
abundance: NA
j_gene: TRBJ2-7

CDR3aa: CASKSYPQETQYF
CDR3nt: TGTGCCAGCAAGTCCTATCCCCAAGAGACCCAGTACTTC
v_gene: TRBV28
d_gene: NA
abundance: NA
j_gene: TRBJ2-5

CDR3aa: CASSIPRDTGLETQYF
CDR3nt: TGTGCCAGTAGTATCCCTAGAGATACCGGTCTAGAGACCCAGTACTTC
v_gene: TRBV19
d_gene: NA
abundance: NA
j_gene: TRBJ2-5

CDR3aa: CSARVEDGYTF
CDR3nt: TGCAGCGCCCGCGTGGAGGATGGCTACACCTTC
v_gene: TRBV29-1
d_gene: NA
abundance: once
j_gene: TRBJ1-2

CDR3aa: CASSLGGGGGGYTF
CDR3nt: TGTGCCAGCAGCTTAGGGGGAGGAGGGGGCGGCTACACCTTC
v_gene: TRBV7-2
d_gene: TRBD1
abundance: NA
j_gene: TRBJ1-2

CDR3aa: CATRTGTEAFF
CDR3nt: TGTGCCACGAGGACAGGCACTGAAGCTTTCTTT
v_gene: TRBV10-3
d_gene: TRBD1
abundance: NA
j_gene: TRBJ1-1

CDR3aa: CASSTYNSPLHF
CDR3nt: TGTGCCAGCAGTACATATAATTCACCCCTCCACTTT
v_gene: TRBV6-5
d_gene: NA
abundance: NA
j_gene: TRBJ1-6

CDR3aa: CASSLAEGAIEAFF
CDR3nt: TGCGCCAGCAGCTTGGCCGAGGGGGCGATTGAAGCTTTCTTT
v_gene: TRBV5-1
d_gene: TRBD1
abundance: few
j_gene: TRBJ1-1

CDR3aa: CAWSVGTQETQYF
CDR3nt: TGTGCCTGGAGTGTTGGCACCCAAGAGACCCAGTACTTC
v_gene: TRBV30
d_gene: NA
abundance: NA
j_gene: TRBJ2-5

CDR3aa: CASKLASTYNEQFF
CDR3nt: TGTGCCAGCAAACTAGCGTCCACCTACAATGAGCAGTTCTTC
v_gene: TRBV6-1
d_gene: TRBD2
abundance: NA
j_gene: TRBJ2-1

CDR3aa: CASSPVYSTSGANVLTF
CDR3nt: TGTGCCAGCAGCCCTGTGTACAGCACCTCTGGGGCCAACGTCCTGACTTTC
v_gene: TRBV4-2
d_gene: NA
abundance: few
j_gene: TRBJ2-6

CDR3aa: CASSGSGTSGGNEQFF
CDR3nt: TGTGCCAGCAGCGGTAGTGGGACTAGCGGGGGAAATGAGCAGTTCTTC
v_gene: TRBV7-6
d_gene: TRBD2
abundance: NA
j_gene: TRBJ2-1

CDR3aa: CASSQDDGTGGNTIYF
CDR3nt: TGTGCCAGCAGCCAAGATGACGGGACAGGTGGAAACACCATATATTTT
v_gene: TRBV4-2
d_gene: TRBD1
abundance: NA
j_gene: TRBJ1-3

CDR3aa: CASSLVGIAGELFF
CDR3nt: TGCGCCAGCAGCCTGGTGGGCATAGCCGGGGAGCTGTTTTTT
v_gene: TRBV5-1
d_gene: NA
abundance: NA
j_gene: TRBJ2-2

CDR3aa: CASSLDGGAFVGELFF
CDR3nt: TGTGCCAGCAGCTTGGATGGGGGCGCGTTCGTCGGGGAGCTGTTTTTT
v_gene: TRBV5-6
d_gene: NA
abundance: few
j_gene: TRBJ2-2

CDR3aa: CASGLRDTQYF
CDR3nt: TGTGCTAGTGGCCTGAGAGATACGCAGTATTTT
v_gene: TRBV12-5
d_gene: NA
abundance: NA
j_gene: TRBJ2-3

CDR3aa: CASSARGVETQYF
CDR3nt: TGTGCCAGCAGTGCCAGGGGAGTTGAGACCCAGTACTTC
v_gene: TRBV6-1
d_gene: NA
abundance: NA
j_gene: TRBJ2-5

CDR3aa: CASSSDLAGGTDTQYF
CDR3nt: TGTGCCAGCAGCTCTGACTTAGCGGGAGGGACAGATACGCAGTATTTT
v_gene: TRBV28
d_gene: TRBD2
abundance: NA
j_gene: TRBJ2-3

CDR3aa: CASGDGVISPQHF
CDR3nt: TGTGCCAGCGGAGACGGAGTAATCAGCCCCCAGCATTTT
v_gene: TRBV6-5
d_gene: NA
abundance: few
j_gene: TRBJ1-5

CDR3aa: CAWTRKGLADNEQFF
CDR3nt: TGTGCCTGGACCCGAAAGGGACTAGCGGACAATGAGCAGTTCTTC
v_gene: TRBV30
d_gene: TRBD2
abundance: few
j_gene: TRBJ2-1

CDR3aa: CASNDRGYTYEQYF
CDR3nt: TGTGCCAGCAACGACAGGGGGTACACCTACGAGCAGTACTTC
v_gene: TRBV27
d_gene: TRBD1
abundance: NA
j_gene: TRBJ2-7

CDR3aa: CASSPGALTGKDQPQHF
CDR3nt: TGTGCCAGCAGCCCAGGCGCGCTAACGGGAAAGGACCAGCCCCAGCATTTT
v_gene: TRBV28
d_gene: NA
abundance: NA
j_gene: TRBJ1-5

CDR3aa: CASSWNRGNTGELFF
CDR3nt: TGCGCCAGCAGCTGGAACAGGGGGAACACCGGGGAGCTGTTTTTT
v_gene: TRBV5-1
d_gene: TRBD1
abundance: NA
j_gene: TRBJ2-2

CDR3aa: CASSSADSSYEQYF
CDR3nt: TGTGCCAGCAGTTCCGCGGACAGTTCCTACGAGCAGTACTTC
v_gene: TRBV6-5
d_gene: NA
abundance: NA
j_gene: TRBJ2-7

CDR3aa: CASSLDGQNTGELFF
CDR3nt: TGCGCCAGCAGCTTGGACGGACAGAACACCGGGGAGCTGTTTTTT
v_gene: TRBV5-1
d_gene: NA
abundance: NA
j_gene: TRBJ2-2

CDR3aa: CASSWGAGDTEAFF
CDR3nt: TGCGCCAGCAGTTGGGGGGCGGGGGATACTGAAGCTTTCTTT
v_gene: TRBV5-1
d_gene: NA
abundance: NA
j_gene: TRBJ1-1

CDR3aa: CASSYNRAYNEQFF
CDR3nt: TGTGCCAGCAGTTACAACAGGGCATACAATGAGCAGTTCTTC
v_gene: TRBV6-5
d_gene: NA
abundance: NA
j_gene: TRBJ2-1

CDR3aa: CASSLWGGGGRNYGYTF
CDR3nt: TGTGCCAGCAGTTTATGGGGTGGGGGGGGCAGGAACTATGGCTACACCTTC
v_gene: TRBV28
d_gene: NA
abundance: NA
j_gene: TRBJ1-2

CDR3aa: CASSGRLAGDDEQFF
CDR3nt: TGTGCCAGCAGTGGCAGACTAGCGGGGGACGATGAGCAGTTCTTC
v_gene: TRBV2
d_gene: TRBD2
abundance: NA
j_gene: TRBJ2-1

CDR3aa: CASSHRNTEAFF
CDR3nt: TGTGCCAGCAGTCATAGGAACACTGAAGCTTTCTTT
v_gene: TRBV27
d_gene: NA
abundance: NA
j_gene: TRBJ1-1

CDR3aa: CASSEGLAGGYTDTQYF
CDR3nt: TGCGCCAGCAGTGAGGGACTAGCGGGGGGTTACACAGATACGCAGTATTTT
v_gene: TRBV10-2
d_gene: TRBD2
abundance: NA
j_gene: TRBJ2-3

CDR3aa: CASDRGRDTEAFF
CDR3nt: TGTGCCAGCGACAGGGGCCGGGACACTGAAGCTTTCTTT
v_gene: TRBV19
d_gene: TRBD1
abundance: NA
j_gene: TRBJ1-1

CDR3aa: CASSPDQGGTQYF
CDR3nt: TGTGCCAGCAGCCCCGACCAAGGGGGGACCCAGTACTTC
v_gene: TRBV2
d_gene: NA
abundance: NA
j_gene: TRBJ2-5

CDR3aa: CASSLSGQGGFQETQYF
CDR3nt: TGTGCCAGCAGTTTATCCGGACAGGGAGGATTCCAAGAGACCCAGTACTTC
v_gene: TRBV27
d_gene: TRBD1
abundance: NA
j_gene: TRBJ2-5

CDR3aa: CASSPPAGTYNEQFF
CDR3nt: TGTGCCAGCAGTCCCCCAGCGGGTACTTACAATGAGCAGTTCTTC
v_gene: TRBV28
d_gene: NA
abundance: NA
j_gene: TRBJ2-1

CDR3aa: CASSQGPEYNEQFF
CDR3nt: TGTGCCAGCAGCCAGGGGCCGGAGTACAATGAGCAGTTCTTC
v_gene: TRBV5-8
d_gene: NA
abundance: once
j_gene: TRBJ2-1

CDR3aa: CASSYQGYGYTF
CDR3nt: TGTGCCAGCAGTTACCAGGGGTATGGCTACACCTTC
v_gene: TRBV6-5
d_gene: NA
abundance: few
j_gene: TRBJ1-2

CDR3aa: CASSLRSPGSLMNTEAFF
CDR3nt: TGTGCCAGTAGTCTCAGGTCCCCGGGGTCCCTCATGAACACTGAAGCTTTCTTT
v_gene: TRBV19
d_gene: NA
abundance: NA
j_gene: TRBJ1-1

CDR3aa: CASSYAQGGTDTQYF
CDR3nt: TGTGCCAGCAGTTACGCACAGGGGGGCACAGATACGCAGTATTTT
v_gene: TRBV6-5
d_gene: TRBD1
abundance: few
j_gene: TRBJ2-3

CDR3aa: CASSQTGTGGYEQYF
CDR3nt: TGCGCCAGCAGCCAGACCGGGACAGGGGGCTACGAGCAGTACTTC
v_gene: TRBV4-1
d_gene: TRBD1
abundance: NA
j_gene: TRBJ2-7

CDR3aa: CASSETSQETQYF
CDR3nt: TGTGCCAGTAGTGAAACTAGCCAAGAGACCCAGTACTTC
v_gene: TRBV19
d_gene: NA
abundance: NA
j_gene: TRBJ2-5

CDR3aa: CASSYSGQGGWPQHF
CDR3nt: TGTGCCAGCAGTTACTCGGGACAGGGAGGATGGCCCCAGCATTTT
v_gene: TRBV6-6
d_gene: TRBD1
abundance: NA
j_gene: TRBJ1-5

CDR3aa: CASSSGQGYATNEKLFF
CDR3nt: TGTGCCAGCAGCTCGGGACAGGGTTATGCAACTAATGAAAAACTGTTTTTT
v_gene: TRBV5-6
d_gene: TRBD1
abundance: NA
j_gene: TRBJ1-4

CDR3aa: CASSYSNRGSVGYTF
CDR3nt: TGTGCCAGCAGTTACTCGAACAGGGGGTCGGTTGGCTACACCTTC
v_gene: TRBV6-5
d_gene: TRBD1
abundance: NA
j_gene: TRBJ1-2

CDR3aa: CASSYRQGGTEAFF
CDR3nt: TGTGCCAGCAGTTACAGACAGGGAGGCACTGAAGCTTTCTTT
v_gene: TRBV6-5
d_gene: TRBD1
abundance: few
j_gene: TRBJ1-1